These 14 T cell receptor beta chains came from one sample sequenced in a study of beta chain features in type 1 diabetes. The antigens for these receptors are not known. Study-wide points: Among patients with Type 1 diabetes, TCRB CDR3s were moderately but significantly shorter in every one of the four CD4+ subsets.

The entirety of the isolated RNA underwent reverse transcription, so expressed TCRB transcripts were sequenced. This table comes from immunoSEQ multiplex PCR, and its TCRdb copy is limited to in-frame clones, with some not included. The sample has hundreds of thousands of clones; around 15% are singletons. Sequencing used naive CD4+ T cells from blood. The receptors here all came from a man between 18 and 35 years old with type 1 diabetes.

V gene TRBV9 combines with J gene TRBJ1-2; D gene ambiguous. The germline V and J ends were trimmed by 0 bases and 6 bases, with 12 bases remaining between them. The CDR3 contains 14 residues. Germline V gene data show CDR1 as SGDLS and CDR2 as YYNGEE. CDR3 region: CASSVVGNSDGYTF. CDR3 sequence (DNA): TGTGCCAGCAGCGTAGTGGGTAATTCGGATGGCTACACCTTC.

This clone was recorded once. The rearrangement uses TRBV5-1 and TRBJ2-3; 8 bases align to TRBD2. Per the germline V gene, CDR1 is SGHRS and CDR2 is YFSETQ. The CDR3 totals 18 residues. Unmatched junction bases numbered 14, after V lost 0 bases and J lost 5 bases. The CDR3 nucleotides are TGCGCCAGCAGCTTGGCCAAGATAGCGGGGAATAATGGAGATACGCAGTATTTT. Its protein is CASSLAKIAGNNGDTQYF.

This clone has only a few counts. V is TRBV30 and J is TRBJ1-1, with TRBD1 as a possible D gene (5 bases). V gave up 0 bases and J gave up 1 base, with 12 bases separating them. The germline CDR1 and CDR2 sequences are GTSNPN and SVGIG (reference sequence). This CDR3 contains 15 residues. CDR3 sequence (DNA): TGTGCCTGGAGTGTACGTAGGGGTTCGAACACTGAAGCTTTCTTT. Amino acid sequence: CAWSVRRGSNTEAFF.

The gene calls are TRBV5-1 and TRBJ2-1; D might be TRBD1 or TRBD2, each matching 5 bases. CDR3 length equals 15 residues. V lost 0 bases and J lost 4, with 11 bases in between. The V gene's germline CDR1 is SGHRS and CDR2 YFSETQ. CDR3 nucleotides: TGCGCCAGCAGCTTGGAGAGGGGCGGATACAATGAGCAGTTCTTC. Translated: CASSLERGGYNEQFF.

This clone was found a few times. CDR3 region: CASCWGVSTDTQYF. Written as DNA, the CDR3 is TGTGCCAGCTGCTGGGGGGTTAGCACAGATACGCAGTATTTT. The V call is TRBV9, the J call TRBJ2-3; D is possibly TRBD2 (6 bases). This CDR3 region has 14 residues. V gave up 7 bases and J gave up 0 bases, with 12 bases separating them. Germline V lookup: CDR1 SGDLS, CDR2 YYNGEE.

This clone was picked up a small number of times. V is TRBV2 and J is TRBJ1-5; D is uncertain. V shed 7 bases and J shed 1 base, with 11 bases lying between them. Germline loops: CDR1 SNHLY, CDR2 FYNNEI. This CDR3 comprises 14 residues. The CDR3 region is CASTRGNSNQPQHF. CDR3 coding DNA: TGTGCCAGCACCCGGGGTAACAGCAATCAGCCCCAGCATTTT.

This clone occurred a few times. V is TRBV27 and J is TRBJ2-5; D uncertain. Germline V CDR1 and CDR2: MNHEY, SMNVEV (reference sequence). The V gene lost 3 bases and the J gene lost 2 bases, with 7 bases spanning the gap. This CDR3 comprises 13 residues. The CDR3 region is CASSFGPQETQYF. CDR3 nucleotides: TGTGCCAGCAGTTTCGGGCCTCAAGAGACCCAGTACTTC.

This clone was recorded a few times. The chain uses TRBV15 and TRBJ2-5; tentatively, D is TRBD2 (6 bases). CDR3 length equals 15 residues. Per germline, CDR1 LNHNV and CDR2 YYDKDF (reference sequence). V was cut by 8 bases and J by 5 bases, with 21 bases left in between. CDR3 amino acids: CATGPPRGPGETQYF. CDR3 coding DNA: TGTGCCACCGGGCCGCCGCGGGGTCCCGGGGAGACCCAGTACTTC.

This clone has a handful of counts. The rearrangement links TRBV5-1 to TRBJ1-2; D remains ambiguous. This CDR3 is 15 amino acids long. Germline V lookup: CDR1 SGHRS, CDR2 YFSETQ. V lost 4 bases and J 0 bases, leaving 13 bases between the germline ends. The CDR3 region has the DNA TGCGCCAGCAGCGGACCCGGCCGAGCTAACTATGGCTACACCTTC. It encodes CASSGPGRANYGYTF.

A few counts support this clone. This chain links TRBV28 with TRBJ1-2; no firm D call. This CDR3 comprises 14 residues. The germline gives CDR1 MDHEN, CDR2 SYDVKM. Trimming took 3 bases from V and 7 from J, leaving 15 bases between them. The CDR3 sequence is CASSFQTEQGGYTF. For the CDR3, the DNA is TGTGCCAGCAGTTTCCAAACGGAACAAGGTGGCTACACCTTC.

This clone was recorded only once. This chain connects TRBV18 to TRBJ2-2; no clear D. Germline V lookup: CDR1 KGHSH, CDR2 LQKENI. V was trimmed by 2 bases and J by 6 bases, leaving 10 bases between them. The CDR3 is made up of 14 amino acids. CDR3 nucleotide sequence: TGTGCCAGCTCACCAGGGATTTCGGCCGGGGAGCTGTTTTTT. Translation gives CASSPGISAGELFF.

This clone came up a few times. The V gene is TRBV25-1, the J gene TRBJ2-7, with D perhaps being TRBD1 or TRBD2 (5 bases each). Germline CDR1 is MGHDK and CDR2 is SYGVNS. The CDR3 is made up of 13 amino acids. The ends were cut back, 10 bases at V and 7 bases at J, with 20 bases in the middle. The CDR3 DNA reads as TGTGCCACCATAAAAAGTGGGGGTTGGGAGCAGTACTTC. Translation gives CATIKSGGWEQYF.

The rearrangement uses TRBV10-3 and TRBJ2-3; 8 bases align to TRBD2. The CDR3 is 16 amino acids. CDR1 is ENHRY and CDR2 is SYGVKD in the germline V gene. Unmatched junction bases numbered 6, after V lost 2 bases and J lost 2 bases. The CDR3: CAISEQAGALTDTQYF. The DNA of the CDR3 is TGTGCCATCAGTGAGCAAGCGGGGGCCCTCACAGATACGCAGTATTTT.

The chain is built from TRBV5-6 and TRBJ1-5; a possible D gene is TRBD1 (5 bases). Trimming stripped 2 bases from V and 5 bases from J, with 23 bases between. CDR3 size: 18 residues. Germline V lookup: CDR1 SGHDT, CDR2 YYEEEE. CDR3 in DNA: TGTGCCAGCAGCTTTCCAGGCCAGGGAAGGTTGGAGGATCAGCCCCAGCATTTT. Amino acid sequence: CASSFPGQGRLEDQPQHF.